This T cell receptor (beta chain) was recovered during a study of T cell responses to AZD1222 COVID-19 vaccine. The study pooled second doses at about 4 or about 12 weeks. Overall study findings and caveats: There were mostly white British donors and more females than males, and clonal diversity was possibly underestimated. Vaccine-associated CD4 TCRs spanned spike, dominant at 160-218 and 743-854. Baseline seropositivity occurred in only 5 or 6 AZD1222 recipients.

Remarks on this clone: Its antigen is unidentified.

Germline assignment: CDR1 LGHNA and CDR2 YNFKEQ. Trimming shortened V by 2 bases and J by 2 bases, and 17 bases separated the two germline ends. The CDR3 is made up of 17 amino acids. TCRdb keeps only in-frame clones here, not all; method: immunoSEQ multiplex PCR. Here the sample spans around 150,000 clones, about 89% being singletons. The sequence derives from an adult who received the AZD1222 COVID-19 vaccine. Sequencing was performed on peripheral blood, taken 28 days after the second AZD1222 dose. The genes are TRBV4-2 and TRBJ2-3; D is unresolved. The CDR3 DNA is TGTGCCAGCAGCCAATGGTTCAGGTCCGGTTCCACAGATACGCAGTATTTT. Translation: CASSQWFRSGSTDTQYF.